The sequence of this T cell receptor beta chain was determined in a study of blood T cells in healthy people across ages. As regards this clonotype: Its target is not known.

The study, taken as a whole, reports: Estimates drawn from one million T cells were deemed to understate diversity.

This CDR3 region has 19 residues. CDR1 and CDR2 (germline): MNHEY, SVGEGT. With 2 bases removed from V and 3 bases from J, the gap between germline ends came to 23 bases. Next came a second PCR, run for roughly 6 to 11 cycles, which used a sample-barcoded 5' primer along with a J-beta primer mix. Individual samples furnished no less than 2.5 million CDR3-containing paired-end reads apiece. TCRdb reprocessed the 5' RACE reads with MiXCR, giving one entry per CDR3 protein. The profile shows hundreds of thousands of distinct CDR3 sequences, about 30% of them singletons. Russia was home to the donors, healthy Caucasian individuals aged about 6 to 90.

The TCR was taken from a woman of 80 years or more in good health. This chain joins TRBV6-2 or TRBV6-3 and TRBJ2-1, with D possibly matching TRBD2 (5 bases). Sequences were obtained from blood. The CDR3 protein is CASSYRARVGPSGYNEQFF. The CDR3 DNA reads TGTGCCAGCAGTTACAGGGCGAGGGTGGGCCCCTCGGGCTACAATGAGCAGTTCTTC.